This record concerns one T cell receptor (beta chain) sequence. Assay: immunoSEQ multiplex PCR; the TCRdb copy retains only in-frame clones and omits some. The data hold some 190,000 clones, with over 75% observed a single time. Trimming left V 3 bases short and J 3 bases short, with 14 bases between. This CDR3 has 16 amino acids. The germline CDR1 and CDR2 sequences are MNHEY and SVGAGI. These data come from a study of blood T cell repertoires in COVID-19. The chain uses TRBV6-5 and TRBJ1-4; a weak D match, TRBD1 (6 bases). The source material was peripheral blood. The origin of this receptor is a person aged 65 to 85 with COVID-19, enrolled during active disease. The CDR3 sequence: CASSYRRGTSNEKLFF. The CDR3 DNA is TGTGCCAGCAGTTATCGCAGGGGAACGTCTAATGAAAAACTGTTTTTT.